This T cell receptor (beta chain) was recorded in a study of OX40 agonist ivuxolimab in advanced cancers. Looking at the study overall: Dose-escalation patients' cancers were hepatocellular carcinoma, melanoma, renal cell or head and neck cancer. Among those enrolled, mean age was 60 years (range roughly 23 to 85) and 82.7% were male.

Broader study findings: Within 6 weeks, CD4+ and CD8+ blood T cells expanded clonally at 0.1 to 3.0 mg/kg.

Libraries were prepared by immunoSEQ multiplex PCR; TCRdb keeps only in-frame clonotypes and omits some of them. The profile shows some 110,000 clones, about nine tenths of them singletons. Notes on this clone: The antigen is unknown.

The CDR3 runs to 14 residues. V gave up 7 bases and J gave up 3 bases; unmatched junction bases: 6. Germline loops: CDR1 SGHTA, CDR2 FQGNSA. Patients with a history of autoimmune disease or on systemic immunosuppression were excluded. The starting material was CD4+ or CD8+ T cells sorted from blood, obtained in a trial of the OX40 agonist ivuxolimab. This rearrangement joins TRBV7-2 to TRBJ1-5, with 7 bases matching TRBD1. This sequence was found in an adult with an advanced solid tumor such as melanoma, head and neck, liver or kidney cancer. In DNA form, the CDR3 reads TGTGCCAGCACGGAGGGGGCCCTCAATCAGCCCCAGCATTTT. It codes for CASTEGALNQPQHF. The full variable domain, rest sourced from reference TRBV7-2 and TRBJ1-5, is GAGVSQSPSNKVTEKGKDVELRCDPISGHTALYWYRQSLGQGLEFLIYFQGNSAPDKSGLPSDRFSAERTGGSVSTLTIQRTQQEDSAVYLCASTEGALNQPQHFGDGTRLSIL.